This T cell receptor (beta chain) stems from a study of T cell responses to AZD1222 COVID-19 vaccine. Between the trimmed V and J ends, which lost 2 bases and 5 bases, there was a span of 19 bases. This CDR3 has 16 residues. The V gene's germline CDR1 is SGHTA and CDR2 FQGNSA. Concerning this clone: The antigen remains unidentified.

Libraries were prepared by immunoSEQ multiplex PCR; TCRdb keeps only in-frame clonotypes and omits some of them. The data hold 140,000 to 150,000 clones, with approximately 93% observed a single time. Study-wide points: Vaccine-associated CD4 TCRs ranged over spike, dominating at 160-218 and 743-854. Only five to seven AZD1222 recipients tested seropositive at baseline. There were mostly white British donors and more females than males, and clonal diversity was possibly underestimated.

The source was peripheral blood, collected on day 0 of AZD1222 vaccination. The chain employs TRBV7-2 and TRBJ2-7; maybe TRBD2 (5 bases). This receptor was identified in an adult in good health. This chain's CDR3 is CASSLQEVAGLDEQYF. CDR3 nucleotides: TGTGCCAGCAGCTTACAAGAGGTGGCGGGCCTCGACGAGCAGTACTTC.